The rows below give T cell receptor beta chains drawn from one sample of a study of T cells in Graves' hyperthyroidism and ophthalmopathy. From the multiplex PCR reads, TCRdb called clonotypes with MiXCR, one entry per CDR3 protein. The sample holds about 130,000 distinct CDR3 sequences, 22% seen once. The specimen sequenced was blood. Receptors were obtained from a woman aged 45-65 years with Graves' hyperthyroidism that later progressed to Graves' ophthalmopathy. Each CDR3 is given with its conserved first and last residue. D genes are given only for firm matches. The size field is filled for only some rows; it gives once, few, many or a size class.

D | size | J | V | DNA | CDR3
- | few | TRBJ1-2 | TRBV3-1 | TGTGCCAGCAGCCAAAACTCAGGGTTCAGTGGCTACACCTTC | CASSQNSGFSGYTF
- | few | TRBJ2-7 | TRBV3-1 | TGTGCCAGCAGCCATGCCGGGACTGGAGTCTACGAGCAGTACTTC | CASSHAGTGVYEQYF
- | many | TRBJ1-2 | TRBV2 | TGTGCCTCCAGGCGCTCTAACTATGGCTACACCTTC | CASRRSNYGYTF
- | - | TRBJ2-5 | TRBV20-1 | TGCAGTGCTAGAGTAGGGACGTCTTTCCAAGAGACCCAGTACTTC | CSARVGTSFQETQYF
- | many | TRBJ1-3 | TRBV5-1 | TGCGCCAGCAGCTCGGACAACTCTGGAAACACCATATATTTT | CASSSDNSGNTIYF
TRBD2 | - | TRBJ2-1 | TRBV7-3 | TGTGCCAGCAGCTTTACGACTAGCGGGAATGAGCAGTTCTTC | CASSFTTSGNEQFF
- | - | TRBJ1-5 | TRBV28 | TGTGCCAGCAGTACTTATCCAAACAATCAGCCCCAGCATTTT | CASSTYPNNQPQHF
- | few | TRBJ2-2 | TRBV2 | TGTGCCAGCAGTGAAACGGCAGGGTATCGGTGGACCGGGGAGCTGTTTTTT | CASSETAGYRWTGELFF
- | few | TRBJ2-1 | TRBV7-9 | TGTGCCAGCAGCTCCCCTTTGGGGGGAGTGAGCGGTGAGCAGTTCTTC | CASSSPLGGVSGEQFF
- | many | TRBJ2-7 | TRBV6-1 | TGTGCCAGCAAAAAGGGCCTGAGCTCCTACGAGCAGTACTTC | CASKKGLSSYEQYF
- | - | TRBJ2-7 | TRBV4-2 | TGTGCCAGCAGCCAAGACAGGGGGGGGACCTACGAGCAGTACTTC | CASSQDRGGTYEQYF
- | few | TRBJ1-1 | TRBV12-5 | TGTGCTAGTGGTTGGGGGACGGTGAACACTGAAGCTTTCTTT | CASGWGTVNTEAFF
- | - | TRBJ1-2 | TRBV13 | TGTGCCAGCAGCCCAACTCGGAGGTGGCAGACCTTC | CASSPTRRWQTF
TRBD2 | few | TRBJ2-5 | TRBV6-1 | TGTGCCATAGGGGCTAGCGGGAGGGCCAGGGAGACCCAGTACTTC | CAIGASGRARETQYF
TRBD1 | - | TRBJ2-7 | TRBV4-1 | TGCGCCAACAGCCAAGTTGTCGGACAGGGGTACGAGCAGTACTTC | CANSQVVGQGYEQYF
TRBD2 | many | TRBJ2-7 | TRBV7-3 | TGTGCCAGCAGCCCCTTTGGCGGGAGTATGTACGAGCAGTACTTC | CASSPFGGSMYEQYF
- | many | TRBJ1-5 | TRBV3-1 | TGTGCCAGCAGCCAAGATCGAGGGAAGGGTCAGCCCCAGCATTTT | CASSQDRGKGQPQHF
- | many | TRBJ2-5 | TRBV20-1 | TGCAGTGGTAGCCGGACCCCTGGGGAGACCCAGTACTTC | CSGSRTPGETQYF
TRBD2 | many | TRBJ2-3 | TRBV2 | TGTGCCAGCAAACTAGCGGCTAGCACAGATACGCAGTATTTT | CASKLAASTDTQYF
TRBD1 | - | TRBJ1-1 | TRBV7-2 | TGTGCCAGCAGCTCCCAAGTAGGGGGCTTTACTGAAACTTTCTTT | CASSSQVGGFTETFF
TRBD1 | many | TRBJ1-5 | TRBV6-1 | TGTGCCAGCACAGGGGGGGGGCTAGGTCAGCCCCAGCATTTT | CASTGGGLGQPQHF
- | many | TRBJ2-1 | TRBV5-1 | TGCGCCAGCAGCCGGGACTTAAGCTCCTACAATGAGCAGTTCTTC | CASSRDLSSYNEQFF
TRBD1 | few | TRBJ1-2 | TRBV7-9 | TGTGCCAGCACCTCGGGACAGGGGTCTTGGTACTATGGCTACACCTTC | CASTSGQGSWYYGYTF
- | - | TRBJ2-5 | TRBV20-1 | TGCAGTGCTCAATCTGAGACCCAGTACTTC | CSAQSETQYF
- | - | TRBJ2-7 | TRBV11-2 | TGTGCCAGCAGCTTGACCTCGGGTGGGCTCCCCTACGAGCAGTACTTC | CASSLTSGGLPYEQYF
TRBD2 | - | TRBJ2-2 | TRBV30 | TGTGCCTGGAGTGGCCGACTAGCGGGAGGGCCAGCTATGGCCGGGGAGCTGTTTTTT | CAWSGRLAGGPAMAGELFF
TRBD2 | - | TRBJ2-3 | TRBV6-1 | TGTGCCAGCAGCCGGACTAGCGGAACAGATACGCAGTATTTT | CASSRTSGTDTQYF
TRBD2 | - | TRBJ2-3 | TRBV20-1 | TGCAGTGCTAGAGTGTCCGGGGGTAGCGGGATGATAGATACGCAGTATTTT | CSARVSGGSGMIDTQYF
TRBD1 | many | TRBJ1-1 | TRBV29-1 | TGCAGCGTTGAAGACACCGGACAGGTGAACACTGAAGCTTTCTTT | CSVEDTGQVNTEAFF